Following are 19 T cell receptor beta chains from one sample sequenced in a study of T cell clones after liver transplantation. Only in-frame clones appear in the TCRdb table, and some are missing; sequencing was by immunoSEQ multiplex PCR. The sample lists approximately 6,300 clones; approximately 79% were seen once. Sequences were derived from CD8+ T cells from blood, sampled 24 months after liver transplant. Every receptor here comes from a human patient who received a liver transplant. A subset of T cells may come from the graft donor.

The chain employs TRBV10-3 and TRBJ1-2, with D possibly being TRBD1 (6 bases). CDR1 and CDR2 (germline): ENHRY, SYGVKD. The CDR3 runs to 13 residues. The ends were cut back, 3 bases at V and 4 bases at J, with 9 bases in the middle. In nucleotides, the CDR3 is TGTGCCATCAGTGAAACAGGGTTCTATGGCTACACCTTC. Residues: CAISETGFYGYTF.

The rearrangement links TRBV10-3 to TRBJ1-5; D is unclear. CDR1 and CDR2 (germline): ENHRY, SYGVKD. The germline V and J ends were trimmed by 6 bases and 4 bases, with 4 bases remaining between them. The CDR3 has 11 residues. The CDR3 coding sequence is TGTGCCATCAGGCTGAATCAGCCCCAGCATTTT. Its translation is CAIRLNQPQHF.

The rearrangement joins TRBV13 to TRBJ1-5, with D tentatively TRBD1 (6 bases). The V end was cut by 3 bases, the J end by 7 bases, with 13 bases between. This CDR3 contains 14 residues. Germline values: CDR1 PRHDT, CDR2 FYEKMQ (reference sequence). The CDR3 here is CASSFGQGRQPQHF. CDR3 nucleotides: TGTGCCAGCAGCTTTGGGCAGGGGAGACAGCCCCAGCATTTT.

The chain recombines TRBV6-1 with TRBJ1-1; TRBD1 matches 7 bases. The CDR3 consists of 16 residues. The V gene end was trimmed by 3 bases and the J gene end by 6 bases; junction bases not matched to a gene: 13. Looked up from germline, CDR1 is MNHNS and CDR2 is SASEGT. For the CDR3, the DNA is TGTGCCAGCAGTGACCCCACGGGACAGAACCCACCTGAAGCTTTCTTT. Residues: CASSDPTGQNPPEAFF.

The chain is built from TRBV2 and TRBJ2-7; D could derive from TRBD1 or TRBD2 (5 bases each). The germline CDR1 and CDR2 sequences are SNHLY and FYNNEI. V gave up 3 bases and J gave up 2 bases, with 14 bases separating them. The CDR3 sequence is 15 residues long. For the CDR3, the DNA is TGTGCCAGCAGTGAGAGGGCAGGGAACCCCTACGAGCAGTACTTC. This gives the protein CASSERAGNPYEQYF. Looking up the rest from reference TRBV2 and TRBJ2-7 gives the full variable domain: EPEVTQTPSHQVTQMGQEVILRCVPISNHLYFYWYRQILGQKVEFLVSFYNNEISEKSEIFDDQFSVERPDGSNFTLKIRSTKLEDSAMYFCASSERAGNPYEQYFGPGTRLTVT.

The chain employs TRBV30 and TRBJ1-1, with D possibly TRBD1 on 5 matching bases. CDR1 and CDR2 (germline): GTSNPN, SVGIG (reference sequence). The germline V and J ends were trimmed by 0 bases and 2 bases, with 28 bases remaining between them. CDR3 length equals 20 residues. CDR3 amino acids: CAWSVWANRFPLGENTEAFF. The CDR3 coding sequence is TGTGCCTGGAGTGTATGGGCCAACAGGTTCCCTCTCGGCGAAAACACTGAAGCTTTCTTT.

This chain connects TRBV9 to TRBJ2-5; 7 nucleotides agree with TRBD1. This CDR3 comprises 14 residues. CDR1 SGDLS and CDR2 YYNGEE come from the germline V gene. With 3 bases clipped from V and 3 bases from J, the junction kept 5 bases outside the gene matches. DNA for the CDR3: TGTGCCAGCAGCGGCCGACAGGGAGAAGAGACCCAGTACTTC. It codes for CASSGRQGEETQYF. Full variable domain (remainder filled in from reference TRBV9 and TRBJ2-5): DSGVTQTPKHLITATGQRVTLRCSPRSGDLSVYWYQQSLDQGLQFLIQYYNGEERAKGNILERFSAQQFPDLHSELNLSSLELGDSALYFCASSGRQGEETQYFGPGTRLLVL.

The chain couples TRBV4-1 to TRBJ1-5, with D maybe TRBD1 (5 bases). Between the trimmed V and J ends, which lost 4 bases and 4 bases, there was a span of 8 bases. The CDR3 length is 13 residues. CDR1 and CDR2 from the germline V gene are MGHRA and YSYEKL. The DNA of the CDR3 is TGCGCCAGCAGCCGAGGGGTTAATCAGCCCCAGCATTTT. It specifies CASSRGVNQPQHF.

The J gene is TRBJ2-5, the V gene TRBV10-3, with no clear D. Germline loops: CDR1 ENHRY, CDR2 SYGVKD. V was clipped by 2 bases and J by 5 bases, with 9 bases between them. The CDR3 runs 13 residues. The CDR3 protein is CAISERVPETQYF. The CDR3 nucleotides are TGTGCCATCAGTGAGAGGGTGCCGGAGACCCAGTACTTC.

This chain joins TRBV19 and TRBJ2-1, with D possibly TRBD2 on 6 matching bases. V lost 3 bases and J 6 bases, leaving 18 bases between the germline ends. The CDR3 covers 16 residues. Germline-derived CDR1 and CDR2 are LNHDA and SQIVND (reference sequence). Here the CDR3 DNA reads TGTGCCAGTAGTATCGGGGCGGGACCTGCCCCCAATGAGCAGTTCTTC. This sequence encodes CASSIGAGPAPNEQFF.

The V gene is TRBV28, the J gene TRBJ2-7; D remains unclear. Germline values: CDR1 MDHEN, CDR2 SYDVKM. The CDR3 sequence is 11 residues long. Trimming took off 6 bases at V and 6 bases at J, with 9 bases between the two ends. The CDR3 sequence: CASSDYPEQYF. Written as DNA, the CDR3 is TGTGCCAGCAGCGATTACCCCGAGCAGTACTTC.

The chain carries TRBV9 and TRBJ1-1, with no clear D. The CDR3 has 12 residues. The germline V and J ends were trimmed by 4 bases and 2 bases, with 6 bases remaining between them. Germline V lookup: CDR1 SGDLS, CDR2 YYNGEE. CDR3 DNA: TGTGCCAGCAGCCCATCCAACACTGAAGCTTTCTTT. Residues: CASSPSNTEAFF.

This clone is labeled medium-sized. The chain carries TRBV27 and TRBJ2-6; D remains unclear. The CDR3 length is 14 residues. Between the trimmed V and J ends, which lost 2 bases and 0 bases, there was a span of 2 bases. From germline, CDR1 is MNHEY and CDR2 SMNVEV (reference sequence). Here the CDR3 reads CASSLGSGANVLTF. The CDR3 DNA reads as TGTGCCAGCAGTTTAGGCTCTGGGGCCAACGTCCTGACTTTC.

In its sample, this clone was seen once. The J gene is TRBJ1-3, the V gene TRBV2; D uncertain. The CDR3 sequence is 14 residues long. Germline V CDR1 and CDR2: SNHLY, FYNNEI. V shed 4 bases and J shed 0 bases, with 7 bases lying between them. DNA of the CDR3: TGTGCCAGCAGTGTGGACGACTCTGGAAACACCATATATTTT. This sequence encodes CASSVDDSGNTIYF.

V gene TRBV6-5 combines with J gene TRBJ2-5; D unresolved. Germline CDR1 reads MNHEY; CDR2 reads SVGAGI. The CDR3 length is 15 residues. V shed 5 bases and J shed 4 bases, with 17 bases lying between them. The CDR3 sequence is CASSPMAVNRETQYF. CDR3 DNA: TGTGCCAGCAGTCCCATGGCAGTAAACAGAGAGACCCAGTACTTC.

The chain has TRBV27 and TRBJ1-5; D is possibly TRBD1 (5 bases). The V gene's germline CDR1 is MNHEY and CDR2 SMNVEV (reference sequence). Trimming pared 6 bases from V and 4 bases from J, leaving 16 bases between. This CDR3 comprises 15 residues. The CDR3 here is CASSSSGTINQPQHF. As DNA, the CDR3 is TGTGCCAGCAGCTCTAGCGGGACGATAAATCAGCCCCAGCATTTT.

The CDR3 protein is CASSYGEKLFF. CDR3 bases: TGTGCCAGCAGCTACGGCGAAAAACTGTTTTTT. The V call is TRBV5-6, the J call TRBJ1-4; D gene unclear. Germline V lookup: CDR1 SGHDT, CDR2 YYEEEE. The CDR3 runs 11 residues. V was clipped by 3 bases and J by 8 bases, with 5 bases between them.

The genes are TRBV6-1 and TRBJ2-7; 7 bases map to TRBD1. Germline V gene sequence: CDR1 MNHNS, CDR2 SASEGT. The CDR3 has 16 residues. The J segment lost 1 base and the V segment lost 1 base, leaving 7 bases of the junction unmatched. The CDR3 DNA reads as TGTGCCAGCAGTGAAGAGACAGGGTTGATTTCCTACGAGCAGTACTTC. Amino acids: CASSEETGLISYEQYF.

This clone was detected only a few times. V usage is TRBV15 and J usage is TRBJ2-1; 8 nucleotides line up with TRBD2. V shed 2 bases, J shed 4 bases, and the junction held 7 bases outside the gene matches. This CDR3 is 16 amino acids long. Germline loops: CDR1 LNHNV, CDR2 YYDKDF (reference sequence). The DNA for the CDR3 is TGTGCCACCAGCAGAACAAGCGGGGGACGTTACAATGAGCAGTTCTTC. Residues: CATSRTSGGRYNEQFF.